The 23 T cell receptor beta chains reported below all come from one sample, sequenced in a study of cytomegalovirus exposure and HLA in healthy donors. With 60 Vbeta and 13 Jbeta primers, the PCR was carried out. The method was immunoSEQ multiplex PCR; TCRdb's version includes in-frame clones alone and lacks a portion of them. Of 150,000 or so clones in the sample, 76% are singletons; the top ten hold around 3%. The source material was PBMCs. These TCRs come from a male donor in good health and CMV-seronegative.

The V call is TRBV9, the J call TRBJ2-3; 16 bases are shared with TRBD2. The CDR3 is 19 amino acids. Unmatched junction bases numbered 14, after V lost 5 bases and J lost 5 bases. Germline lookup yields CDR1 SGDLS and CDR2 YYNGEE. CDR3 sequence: CASSLTGTSGGAEIDTQYF. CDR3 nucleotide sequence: TGTGCCAGCAGTCTTACCGGGACTAGCGGGGGGGCTGAGATAGATACGCAGTATTTT. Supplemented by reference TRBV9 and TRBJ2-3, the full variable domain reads DSGVTQTPKHLITATGQRVTLRCSPRSGDLSVYWYQQSLDQGLQFLIQYYNGEERAKGNILERFSAQQFPDLHSELNLSSLELGDSALYFCASSLTGTSGGAEIDTQYFGPGTRLTVL.

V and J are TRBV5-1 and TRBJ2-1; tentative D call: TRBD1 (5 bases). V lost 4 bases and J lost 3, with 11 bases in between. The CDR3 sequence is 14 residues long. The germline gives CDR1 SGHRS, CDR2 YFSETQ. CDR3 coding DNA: TGCGCCAGCAGCGGAACAGGCCACTACAATGAGCAGTTCTTC. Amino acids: CASSGTGHYNEQFF.

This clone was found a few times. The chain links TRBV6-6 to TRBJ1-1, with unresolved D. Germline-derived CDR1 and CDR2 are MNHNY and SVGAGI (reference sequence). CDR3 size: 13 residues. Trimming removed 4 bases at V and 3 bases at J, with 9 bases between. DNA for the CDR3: TGTGCCAGCAGTTCCAGGAAAGACACTGAAGCTTTCTTT. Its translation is CASSSRKDTEAFF.

Written as DNA, the CDR3 is TGTGCCAGCAGTCCCTCAGACAGGGATGCCTACGAGCAGTACTTC. It codes for CASSPSDRDAYEQYF. The genes are TRBV27 and TRBJ2-7; 7 bases agree with TRBD1. The germline V gene has CDR1 MNHEY and CDR2 SMNVEV (reference sequence). Trimming took 5 bases from V and 2 from J; bases not matched to a gene: 9. The CDR3 is 15 residues long.

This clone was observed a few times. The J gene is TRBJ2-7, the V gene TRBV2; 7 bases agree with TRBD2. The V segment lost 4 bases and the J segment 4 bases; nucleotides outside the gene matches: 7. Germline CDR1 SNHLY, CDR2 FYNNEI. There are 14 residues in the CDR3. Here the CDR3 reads CASSGSSGKYEQYF. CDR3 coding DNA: TGTGCCAGCAGTGGTTCTAGCGGAAAATACGAGCAGTACTTC.

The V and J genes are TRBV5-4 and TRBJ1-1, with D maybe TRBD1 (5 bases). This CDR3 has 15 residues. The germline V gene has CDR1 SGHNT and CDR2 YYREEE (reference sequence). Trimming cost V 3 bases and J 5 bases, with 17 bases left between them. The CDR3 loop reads CASSSGLRGGTEAFF. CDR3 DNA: TGTGCCAGCAGCTCCGGGCTCCGGGGGGGGACTGAAGCTTTCTTT.

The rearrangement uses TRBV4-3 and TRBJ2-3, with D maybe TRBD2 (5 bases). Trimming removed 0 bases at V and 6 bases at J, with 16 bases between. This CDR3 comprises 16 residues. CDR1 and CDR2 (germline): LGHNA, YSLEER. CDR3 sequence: CASSQDGLAHVDTQYF. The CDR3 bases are TGCGCCAGCAGCCAAGACGGTTTAGCGCACGTGGATACGCAGTATTTT.

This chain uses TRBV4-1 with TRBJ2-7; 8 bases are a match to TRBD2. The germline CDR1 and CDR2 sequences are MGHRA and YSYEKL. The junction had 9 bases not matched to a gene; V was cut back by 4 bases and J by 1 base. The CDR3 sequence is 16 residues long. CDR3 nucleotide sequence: TGCGCCAGCAGCCCCGGGAGCGGGGGCCCGTCCTACGAGCAGTACTTC. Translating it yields CASSPGSGGPSYEQYF.

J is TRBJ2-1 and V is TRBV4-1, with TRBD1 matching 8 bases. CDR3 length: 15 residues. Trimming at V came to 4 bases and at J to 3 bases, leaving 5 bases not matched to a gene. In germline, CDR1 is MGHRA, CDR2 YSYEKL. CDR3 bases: TGCGCCAGCAGCCGACCCGGGACAGGCTACAATGAGCAGTTCTTC. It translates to CASSRPGTGYNEQFF.

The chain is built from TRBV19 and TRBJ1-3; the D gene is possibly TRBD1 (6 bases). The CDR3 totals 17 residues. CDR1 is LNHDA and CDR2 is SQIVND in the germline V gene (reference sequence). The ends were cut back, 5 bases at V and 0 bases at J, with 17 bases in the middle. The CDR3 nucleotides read TGTGCCAGTAGTCTTCCACAGGGCTTGAGCTCTGGAAACACCATATATTTT. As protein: CASSLPQGLSSGNTIYF.

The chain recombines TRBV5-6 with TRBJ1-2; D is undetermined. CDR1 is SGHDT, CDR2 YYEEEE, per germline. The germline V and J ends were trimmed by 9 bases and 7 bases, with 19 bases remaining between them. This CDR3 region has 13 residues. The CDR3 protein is CATLGPGRGGYTF. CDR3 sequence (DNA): TGTGCCACCTTAGGGCCGGGGAGAGGTGGCTACACCTTC. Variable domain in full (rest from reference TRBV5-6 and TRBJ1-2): DAGVTQSPTHLIKTRGQQVTLRCSPKSGHDTVSWYQQALGQGPQFIFQYYEEEERQRGNFPDRFSGHQFPNYSSELNVNALLLGDSALYLCATLGPGRGGYTFGSGTRLTVV.

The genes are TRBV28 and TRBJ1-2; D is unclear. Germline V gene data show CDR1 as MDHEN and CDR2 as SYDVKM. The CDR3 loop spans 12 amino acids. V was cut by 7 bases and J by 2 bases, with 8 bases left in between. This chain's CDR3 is CASMETNYGYTF. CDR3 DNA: TGTGCCAGCATGGAGACGAACTATGGCTACACCTTC.

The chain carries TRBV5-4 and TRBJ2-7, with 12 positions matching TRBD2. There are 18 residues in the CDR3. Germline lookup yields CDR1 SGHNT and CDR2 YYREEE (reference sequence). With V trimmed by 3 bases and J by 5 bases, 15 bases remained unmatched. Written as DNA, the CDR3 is TGTGCCAGCAGCTCCTTCTATAGGACTAGCGGGAAGGGGGACGAGCAGTACTTC. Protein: CASSSFYRTSGKGDEQYF.

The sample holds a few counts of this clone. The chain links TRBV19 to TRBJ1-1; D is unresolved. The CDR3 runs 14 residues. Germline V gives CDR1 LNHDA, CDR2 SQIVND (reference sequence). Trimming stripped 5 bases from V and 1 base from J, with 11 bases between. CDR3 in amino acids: CASSARHRNTEAFF. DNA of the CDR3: TGTGCCAGTAGTGCAAGACACCGGAACACTGAAGCTTTCTTT.

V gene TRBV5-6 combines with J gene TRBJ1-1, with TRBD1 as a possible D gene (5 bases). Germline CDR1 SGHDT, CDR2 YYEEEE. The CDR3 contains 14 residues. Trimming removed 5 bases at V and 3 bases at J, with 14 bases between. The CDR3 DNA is TGTGCCAGCAGTTCTCTTACAGGCTACACTGAAGCTTTCTTT. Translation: CASSSLTGYTEAFF.

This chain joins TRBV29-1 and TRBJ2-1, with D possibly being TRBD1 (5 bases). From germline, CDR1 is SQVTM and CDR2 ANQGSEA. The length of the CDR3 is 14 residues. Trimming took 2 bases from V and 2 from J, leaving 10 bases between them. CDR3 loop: CSVEPRATYNEQFF. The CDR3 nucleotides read TGCAGCGTTGAACCCAGGGCCACCTACAATGAGCAGTTCTTC.

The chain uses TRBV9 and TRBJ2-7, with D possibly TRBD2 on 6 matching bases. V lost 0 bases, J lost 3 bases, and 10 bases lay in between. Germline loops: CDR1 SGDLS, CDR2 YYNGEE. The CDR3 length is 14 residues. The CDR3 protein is CASSVEEGYYEQYF. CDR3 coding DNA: TGTGCCAGCAGCGTAGAGGAGGGTTACTACGAGCAGTACTTC.

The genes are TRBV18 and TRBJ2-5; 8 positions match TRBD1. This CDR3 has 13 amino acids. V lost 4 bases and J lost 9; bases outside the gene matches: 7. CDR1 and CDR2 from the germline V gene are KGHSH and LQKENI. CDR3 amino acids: CASSRDRQEPQYF. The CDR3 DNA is TGTGCCAGCTCACGGGACAGGCAAGAACCCCAGTACTTC.

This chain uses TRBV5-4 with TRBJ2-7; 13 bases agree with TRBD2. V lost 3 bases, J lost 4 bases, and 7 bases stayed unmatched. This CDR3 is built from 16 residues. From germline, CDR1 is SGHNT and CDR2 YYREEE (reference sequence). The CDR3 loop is CASSSRRTSGSYEQYF. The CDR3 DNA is TGTGCCAGCAGCTCCCGACGGACTAGCGGGAGTTACGAGCAGTACTTC.

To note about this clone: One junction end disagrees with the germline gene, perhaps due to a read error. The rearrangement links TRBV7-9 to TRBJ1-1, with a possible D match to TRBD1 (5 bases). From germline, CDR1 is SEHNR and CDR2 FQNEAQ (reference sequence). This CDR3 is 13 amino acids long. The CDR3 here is CSSSVVQGGQAFF. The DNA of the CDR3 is TGTTCCAGCAGCGTCGTTCAGGGAGGTCAAGCTTTCTTT. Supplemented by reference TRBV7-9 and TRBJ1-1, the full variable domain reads DTGVSQNPRHKITKRGQNVTFRCDPISEHNRLYWYRQTLGQGPEFLTYFQNEAQLEKSRLLSDRFSAERPKGSFSTLEIQRTEQGDSAMYLCSSSVVQGGQAFFGQGTRLTVV.

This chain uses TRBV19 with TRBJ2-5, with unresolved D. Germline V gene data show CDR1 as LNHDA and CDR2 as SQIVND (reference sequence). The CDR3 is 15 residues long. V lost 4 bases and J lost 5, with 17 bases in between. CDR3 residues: CASSTRPSPRETQYF. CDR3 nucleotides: TGTGCCAGTAGTACCCGGCCTTCCCCTAGGGAGACCCAGTACTTC.

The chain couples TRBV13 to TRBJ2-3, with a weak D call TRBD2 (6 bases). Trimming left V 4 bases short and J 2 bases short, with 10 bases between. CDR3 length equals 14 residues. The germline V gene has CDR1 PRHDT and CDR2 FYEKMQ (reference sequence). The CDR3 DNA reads TGTGCCAGCAGCTCCGGGGGAGCCACAGATACGCAGTATTTT. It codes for CASSSGGATDTQYF.

CDR3 nucleotide sequence: TGTGCCAGCAGCTCCTCCGGGAACACCGGGGAGCTGTTTTTT. It translates to CASSSSGNTGELFF. The chain is built from TRBV6-4 and TRBJ2-2; D is undetermined. V lost 6 bases, J lost 1 base, and 9 bases lay in between. The germline gives CDR1 MRHNA, CDR2 SNTAGT. The CDR3 sequence is 14 residues long.